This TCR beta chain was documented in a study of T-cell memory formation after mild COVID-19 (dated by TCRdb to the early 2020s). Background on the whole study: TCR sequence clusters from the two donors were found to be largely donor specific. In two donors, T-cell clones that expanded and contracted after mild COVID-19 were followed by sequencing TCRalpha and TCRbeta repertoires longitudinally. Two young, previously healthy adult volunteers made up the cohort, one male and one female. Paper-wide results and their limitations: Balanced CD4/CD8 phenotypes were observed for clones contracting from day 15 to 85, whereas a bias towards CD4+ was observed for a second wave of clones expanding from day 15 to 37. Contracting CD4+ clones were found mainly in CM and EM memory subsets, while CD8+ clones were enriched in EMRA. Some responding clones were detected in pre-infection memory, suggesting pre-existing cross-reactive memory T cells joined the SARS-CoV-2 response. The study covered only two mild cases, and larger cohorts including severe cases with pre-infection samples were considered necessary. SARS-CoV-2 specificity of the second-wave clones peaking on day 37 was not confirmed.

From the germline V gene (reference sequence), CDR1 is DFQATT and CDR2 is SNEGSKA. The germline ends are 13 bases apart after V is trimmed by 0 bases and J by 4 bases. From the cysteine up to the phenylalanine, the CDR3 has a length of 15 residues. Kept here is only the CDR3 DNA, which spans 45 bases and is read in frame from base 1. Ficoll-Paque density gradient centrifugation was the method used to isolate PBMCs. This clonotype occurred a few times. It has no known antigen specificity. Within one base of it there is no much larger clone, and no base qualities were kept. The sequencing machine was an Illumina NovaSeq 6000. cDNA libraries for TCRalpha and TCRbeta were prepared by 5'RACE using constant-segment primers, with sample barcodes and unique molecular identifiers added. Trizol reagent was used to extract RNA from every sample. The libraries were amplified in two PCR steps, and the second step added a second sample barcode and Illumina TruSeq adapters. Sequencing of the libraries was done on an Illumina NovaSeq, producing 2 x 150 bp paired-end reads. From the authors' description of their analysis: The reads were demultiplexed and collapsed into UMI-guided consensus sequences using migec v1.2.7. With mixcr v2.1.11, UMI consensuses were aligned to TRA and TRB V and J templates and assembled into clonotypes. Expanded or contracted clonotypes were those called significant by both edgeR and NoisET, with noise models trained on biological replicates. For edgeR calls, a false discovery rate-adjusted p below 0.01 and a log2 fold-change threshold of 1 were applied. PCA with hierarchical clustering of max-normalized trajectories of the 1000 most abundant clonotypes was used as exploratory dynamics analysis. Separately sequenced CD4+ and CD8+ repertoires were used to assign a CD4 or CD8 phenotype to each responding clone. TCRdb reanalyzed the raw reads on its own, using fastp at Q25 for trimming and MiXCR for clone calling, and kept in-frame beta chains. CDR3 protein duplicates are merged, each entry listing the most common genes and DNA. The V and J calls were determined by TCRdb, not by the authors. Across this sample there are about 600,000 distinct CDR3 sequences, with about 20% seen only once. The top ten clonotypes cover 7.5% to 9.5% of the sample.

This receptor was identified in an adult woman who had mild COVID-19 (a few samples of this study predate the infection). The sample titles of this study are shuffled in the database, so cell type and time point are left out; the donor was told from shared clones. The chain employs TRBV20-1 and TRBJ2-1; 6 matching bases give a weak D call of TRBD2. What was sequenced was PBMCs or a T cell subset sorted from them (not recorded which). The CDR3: CSARDPPSAYNEQFF. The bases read TGCAGTGCTAGAGATCCACCTAGCGCATACAATGAGCAGTTCTTC.